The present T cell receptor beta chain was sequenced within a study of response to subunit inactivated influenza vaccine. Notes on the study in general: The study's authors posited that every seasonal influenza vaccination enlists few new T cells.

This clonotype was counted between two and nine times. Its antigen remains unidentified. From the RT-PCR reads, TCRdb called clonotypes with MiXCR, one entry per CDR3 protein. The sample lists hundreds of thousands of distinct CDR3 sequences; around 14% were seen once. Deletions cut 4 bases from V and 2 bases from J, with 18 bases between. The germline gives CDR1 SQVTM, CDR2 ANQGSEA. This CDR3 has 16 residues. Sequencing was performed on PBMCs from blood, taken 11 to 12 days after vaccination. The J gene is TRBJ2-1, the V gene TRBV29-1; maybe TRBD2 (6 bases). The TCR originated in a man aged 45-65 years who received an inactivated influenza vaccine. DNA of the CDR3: TGCAGCGTTGGGGGGGAGGTGGAGAGGGCCTACAATGAGCAGTTCTTC. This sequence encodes CSVGGEVERAYNEQFF.